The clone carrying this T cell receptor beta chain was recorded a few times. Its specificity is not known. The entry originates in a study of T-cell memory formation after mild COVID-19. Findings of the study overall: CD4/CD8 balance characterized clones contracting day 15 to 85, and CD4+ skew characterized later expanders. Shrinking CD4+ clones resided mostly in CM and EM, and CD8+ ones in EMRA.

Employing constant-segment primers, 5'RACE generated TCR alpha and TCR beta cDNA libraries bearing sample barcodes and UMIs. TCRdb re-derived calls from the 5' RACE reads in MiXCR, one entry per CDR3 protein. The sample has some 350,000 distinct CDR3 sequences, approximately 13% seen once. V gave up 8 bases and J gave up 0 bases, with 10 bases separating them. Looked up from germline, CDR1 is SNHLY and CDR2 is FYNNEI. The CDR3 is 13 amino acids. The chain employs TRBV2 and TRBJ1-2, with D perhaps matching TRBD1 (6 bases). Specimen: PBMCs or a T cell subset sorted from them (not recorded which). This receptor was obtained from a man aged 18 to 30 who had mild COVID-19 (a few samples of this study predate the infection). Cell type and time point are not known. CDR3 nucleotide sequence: TGTGCCAGCGACAGGAAAACTAACTATGGCTACACCTTC. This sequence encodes CASDRKTNYGYTF.